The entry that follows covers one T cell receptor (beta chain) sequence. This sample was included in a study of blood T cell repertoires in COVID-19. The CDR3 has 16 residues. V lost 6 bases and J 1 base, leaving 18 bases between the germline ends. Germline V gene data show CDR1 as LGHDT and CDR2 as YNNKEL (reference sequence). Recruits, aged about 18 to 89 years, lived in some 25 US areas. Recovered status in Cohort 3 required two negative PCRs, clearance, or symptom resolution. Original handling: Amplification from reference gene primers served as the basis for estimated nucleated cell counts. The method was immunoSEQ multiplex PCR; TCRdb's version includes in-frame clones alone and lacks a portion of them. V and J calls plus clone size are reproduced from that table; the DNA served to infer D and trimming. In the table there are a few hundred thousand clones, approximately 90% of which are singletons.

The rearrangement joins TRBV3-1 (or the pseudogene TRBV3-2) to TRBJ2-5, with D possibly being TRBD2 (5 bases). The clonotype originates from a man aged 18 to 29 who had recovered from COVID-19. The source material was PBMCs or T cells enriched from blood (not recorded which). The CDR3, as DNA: TGTGCCAGCAGGGGGAGACGCGCCACCCTCCAAGAGACCCAGTACTTC. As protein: CASRGRRATLQETQYF.